These T cell receptor beta chains were read from a single sample in a study of cytomegalovirus exposure and HLA in healthy donors. Data came from immunoSEQ multiplex PCR; TCRdb stores just in-frame clones and leaves some out. This table has about 160,000 clones, roughly four fifths appearing once. Sequenced input: PBMCs. Receptor source: a female donor in good health and CMV-seronegative. The CDR3 runs from the conserved cysteine through the conserved F or W. A D gene is named only where the DNA matches it firmly. Rows give clone size only sometimes, using once, few, many, or a class for an expanded clone.

d_call: .; j_call: TRBJ1-1; clone_size: .; v_call: TRBV30; cdr3_aa: CAWRLHGQSGTEAFF; cdr3_nt: TGTGCCTGGAGACTACACGGACAGTCGGGGACTGAAGCTTTCTTT
d_call: .; j_call: TRBJ1-3; clone_size: once; v_call: TRBV4-1; cdr3_aa: CASSQEEGAGEYSGNTIYF; cdr3_nt: TGCGCCAGCAGCCAAGAAGAAGGGGCAGGAGAGTATTCCGGAAACACCATATATTTT
d_call: .; j_call: TRBJ2-3; clone_size: .; v_call: TRBV12-5; cdr3_aa: CASGLSSRLAPRTQYF; cdr3_nt: TGTGCTAGTGGTTTGAGTTCGCGGCTAGCCCCCCGAACGCAGTATTTT
d_call: .; j_call: TRBJ1-5; clone_size: few; v_call: TRBV7-9; cdr3_aa: CASSFGGLEPHQPQHF; cdr3_nt: TGTGCCAGCAGCTTCGGGGGGCTAGAACCCCACCAGCCCCAGCATTTT
d_call: .; j_call: TRBJ1-1; clone_size: .; v_call: TRBV19; cdr3_aa: CASKRTEAFF; cdr3_nt: TGTGCCAGTAAGCGTACTGAAGCTTTCTTT
d_call: .; j_call: TRBJ2-7; clone_size: .; v_call: TRBV18; cdr3_aa: CASSGRESYEQYF; cdr3_nt: TGTGCCAGCTCCGGCAGGGAATCCTACGAGCAGTACTTC
d_call: .; j_call: TRBJ2-3; clone_size: .; v_call: TRBV9; cdr3_aa: CASSVRAAFTDTQYF; cdr3_nt: TGTGCCAGCAGCGTCAGGGCGGCGTTCACAGATACGCAGTATTTT
d_call: .; j_call: TRBJ2-7; clone_size: .; v_call: TRBV5-5; cdr3_aa: CASSFGYGSYEQYF; cdr3_nt: TGTGCCAGCAGCTTCGGGTATGGATCCTACGAGCAGTACTTC
d_call: .; j_call: TRBJ2-5; clone_size: .; v_call: TRBV11-1; cdr3_aa: CASSSRGTQYF; cdr3_nt: TGTGCCAGCAGCTCTAGGGGGACCCAGTACTTC
d_call: .; j_call: TRBJ1-3; clone_size: once; v_call: TRBV10-3; cdr3_aa: CAISKQVFSGNTIYF; cdr3_nt: TGTGCCATCAGTAAACAGGTTTTCTCTGGAAACACCATATATTTT